Included here is one TCR beta chain sequence, with context. The table came from immunoSEQ multiplex PCR; TCRdb's copy has only in-frame clones and leaves some out. This table holds more than 250,000 clones, more than 75% found once. The source of the sample is a study of blood T cell repertoires in COVID-19. For the study at large: The samples span acute and convalescent COVID-19 from the United States, Italy and Spain. PBMCs, B-cell-depleted T cells, or T cells were the source of the cDNA or gDNA that made up the material.

The junction had 15 bases not matched to a gene; V was cut back by 6 bases and J by 8 bases. This CDR3 region has 17 residues. Germline V CDR1 and CDR2: KGHSH, LQKENI. The chain links TRBV18 to TRBJ2-1; 11 bases line up with TRBD1. The sequenced material came from peripheral blood. This sequence originates from a man aged 45 to 65 with active or convalescent COVID-19. The CDR3 region has the DNA TGTGCCAGCTCGTCAACGGGACAGGGGGTTTACGACGATGAGCAGTTCTTC. The encoded protein is CASSSTGQGVYDDEQFF.